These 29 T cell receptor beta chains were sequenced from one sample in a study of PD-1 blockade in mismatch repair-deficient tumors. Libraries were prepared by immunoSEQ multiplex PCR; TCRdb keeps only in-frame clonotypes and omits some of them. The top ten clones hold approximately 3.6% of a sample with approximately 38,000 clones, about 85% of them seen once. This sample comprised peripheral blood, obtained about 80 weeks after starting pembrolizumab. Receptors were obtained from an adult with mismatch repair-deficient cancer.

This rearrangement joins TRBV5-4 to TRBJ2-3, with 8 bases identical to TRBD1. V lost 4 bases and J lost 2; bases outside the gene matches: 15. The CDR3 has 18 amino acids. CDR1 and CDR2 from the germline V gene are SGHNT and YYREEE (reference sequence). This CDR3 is CASSPDRGGVSFTDTQYF. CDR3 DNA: TGTGCCAGCAGCCCCGACAGGGGTGGTGTTTCTTTCACAGATACGCAGTATTTT.

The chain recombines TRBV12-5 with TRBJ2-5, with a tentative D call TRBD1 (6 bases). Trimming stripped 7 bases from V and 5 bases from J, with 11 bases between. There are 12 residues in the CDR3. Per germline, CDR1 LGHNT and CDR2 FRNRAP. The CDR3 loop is CASALRGETQYF. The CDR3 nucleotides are TGTGCTAGTGCCCTCAGGGGTGAGACCCAGTACTTC.

Here the CDR3 DNA reads TGCGCCAGCAGCCAAGAACAGAACAGGGGGTCTTACGAGCAGTACTTC. Amino acid sequence: CASSQEQNRGSYEQYF. The rearrangement joins TRBV4-1 to TRBJ2-7; 8 bases are shared with TRBD1. The germline V gene has CDR1 MGHRA and CDR2 YSYEKL. The CDR3 contains 16 residues. V dropped 0 bases and J dropped 4; count of bases not matched to a gene: 8.

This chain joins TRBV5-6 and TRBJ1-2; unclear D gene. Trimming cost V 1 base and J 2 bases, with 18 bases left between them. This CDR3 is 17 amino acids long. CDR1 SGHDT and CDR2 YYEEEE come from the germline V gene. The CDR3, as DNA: TGTGCCAGCAGCTTGTTCGCCGTAGGTAGGGCGAACTATGGCTACACCTTC. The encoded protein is CASSLFAVGRANYGYTF.

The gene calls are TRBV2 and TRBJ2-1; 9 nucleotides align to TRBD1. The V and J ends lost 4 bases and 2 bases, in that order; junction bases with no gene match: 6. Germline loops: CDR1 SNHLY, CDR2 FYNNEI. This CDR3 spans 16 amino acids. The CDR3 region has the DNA TGTGCCAGCAGTGTTTCCCGGGACAGGGCCTACAATGAGCAGTTCTTC. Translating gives CASSVSRDRAYNEQFF.

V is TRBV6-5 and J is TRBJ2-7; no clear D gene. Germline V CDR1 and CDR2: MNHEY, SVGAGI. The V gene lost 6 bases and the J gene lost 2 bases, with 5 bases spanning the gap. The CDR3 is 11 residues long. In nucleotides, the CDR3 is TGTGCCAGCAGCTATACCTACGAGCAGTACTTC. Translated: CASSYTYEQYF.

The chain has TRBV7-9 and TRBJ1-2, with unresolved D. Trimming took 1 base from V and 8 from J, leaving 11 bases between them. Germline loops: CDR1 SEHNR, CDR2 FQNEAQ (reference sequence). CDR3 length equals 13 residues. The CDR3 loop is CASSLVQSLGYTF. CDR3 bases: TGTGCCAGCAGCTTAGTACAGTCCTTGGGCTACACCTTC.

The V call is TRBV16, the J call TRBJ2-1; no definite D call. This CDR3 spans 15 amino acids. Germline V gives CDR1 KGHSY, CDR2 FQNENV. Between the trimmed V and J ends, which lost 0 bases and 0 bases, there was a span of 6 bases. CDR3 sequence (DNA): TGTGCCAGCAGCCAATCGTATAGCTCCTACAATGAGCAGTTCTTC. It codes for CASSQSYSSYNEQFF.

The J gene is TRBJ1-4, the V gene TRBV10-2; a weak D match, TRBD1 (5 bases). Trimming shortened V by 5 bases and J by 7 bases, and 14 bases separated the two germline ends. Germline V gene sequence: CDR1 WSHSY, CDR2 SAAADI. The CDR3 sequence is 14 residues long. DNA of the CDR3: TGCGCCAGCAGTCGCGACAGAAACAGTGAAAAACTGTTTTTT. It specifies CASSRDRNSEKLFF.

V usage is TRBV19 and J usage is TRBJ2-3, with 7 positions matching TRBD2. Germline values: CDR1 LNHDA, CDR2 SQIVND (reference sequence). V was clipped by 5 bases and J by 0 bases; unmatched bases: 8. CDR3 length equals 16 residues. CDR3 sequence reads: CASSFLAVTSTDTQYF. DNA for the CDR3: TGTGCCAGTAGTTTTCTAGCGGTAACTAGCACAGATACGCAGTATTTT. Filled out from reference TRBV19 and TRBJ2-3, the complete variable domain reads DGGITQSPKYLFRKEGQNVTLSCEQNLNHDAMYWYRQDPGQGLRLIYYSQIVNDFQKGDIAEGYSVSREKKESFPLTVTSAQKNPTAFYLCASSFLAVTSTDTQYFGPGTRLTVL.

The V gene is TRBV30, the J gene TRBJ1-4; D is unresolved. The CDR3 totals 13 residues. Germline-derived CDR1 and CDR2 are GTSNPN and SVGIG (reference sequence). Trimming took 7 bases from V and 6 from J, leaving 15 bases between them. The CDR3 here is CALSRRRDEKLFF. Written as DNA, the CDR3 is TGTGCCTTATCGCGACGGCGGGATGAAAAACTGTTTTTT.

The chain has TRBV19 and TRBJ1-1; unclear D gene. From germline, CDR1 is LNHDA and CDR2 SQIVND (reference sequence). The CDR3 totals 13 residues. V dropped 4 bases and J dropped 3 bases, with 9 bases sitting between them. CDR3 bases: TGTGCCAGTAGTACGGACGGAGACACTGAAGCTTTCTTT. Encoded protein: CASSTDGDTEAFF. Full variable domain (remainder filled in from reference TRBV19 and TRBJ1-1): DGGITQSPKYLFRKEGQNVTLSCEQNLNHDAMYWYRQDPGQGLRLIYYSQIVNDFQKGDIAEGYSVSREKKESFPLTVTSAQKNPTAFYLCASSTDGDTEAFFGQGTRLTVV.

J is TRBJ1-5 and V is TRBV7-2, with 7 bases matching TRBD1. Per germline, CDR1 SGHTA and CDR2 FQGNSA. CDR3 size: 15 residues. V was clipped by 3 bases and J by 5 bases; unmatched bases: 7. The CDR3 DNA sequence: TGTGCCAGCAGCTTTAGGACAGGCTTGGATCAGCCCCAGCATTTT. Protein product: CASSFRTGLDQPQHF.

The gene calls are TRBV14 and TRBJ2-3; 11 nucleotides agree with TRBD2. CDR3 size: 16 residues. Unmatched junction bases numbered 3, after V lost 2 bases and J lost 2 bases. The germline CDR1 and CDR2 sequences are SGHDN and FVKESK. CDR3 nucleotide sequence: TGTGCCAGCAGCCAACTAGCGGGAGGCAACACAGATACGCAGTATTTT. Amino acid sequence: CASSQLAGGNTDTQYF. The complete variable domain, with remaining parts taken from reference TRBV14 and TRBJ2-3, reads EAGVTQFPSHSVIEKGQTVTLRCDPISGHDNLYWYRRVMGKEIKFLLHFVKESKQDESGMPNNRFLAERTGGTYSTLKVQPAELEDSGVYFCASSQLAGGNTDTQYFGPGTRLTVL.

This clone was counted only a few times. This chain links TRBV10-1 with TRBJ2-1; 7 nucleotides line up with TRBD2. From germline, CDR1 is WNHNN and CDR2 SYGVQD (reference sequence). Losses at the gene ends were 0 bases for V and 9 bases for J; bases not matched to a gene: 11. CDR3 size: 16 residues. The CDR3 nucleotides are TGCGCCAGCAGTGAGTCCTCTAGCGGAGACCGTCTTGAGCAGTTCTTC. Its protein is CASSESSSGDRLEQFF.

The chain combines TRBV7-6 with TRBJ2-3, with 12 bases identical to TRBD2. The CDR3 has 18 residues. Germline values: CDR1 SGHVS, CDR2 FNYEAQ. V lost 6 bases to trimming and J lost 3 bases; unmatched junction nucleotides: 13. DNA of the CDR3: TGTGCCAGCAGGGCGACTGGTGGACTAGCGGGACCGACAGATACGCAGTATTTT. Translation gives CASRATGGLAGPTDTQYF.

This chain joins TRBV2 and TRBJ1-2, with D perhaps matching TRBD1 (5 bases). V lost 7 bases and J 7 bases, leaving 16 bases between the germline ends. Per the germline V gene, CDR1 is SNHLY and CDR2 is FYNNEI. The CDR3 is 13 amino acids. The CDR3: CASKSAGRGGYTF. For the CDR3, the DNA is TGTGCCAGCAAGTCGGCAGGGCGGGGTGGCTACACCTTC.

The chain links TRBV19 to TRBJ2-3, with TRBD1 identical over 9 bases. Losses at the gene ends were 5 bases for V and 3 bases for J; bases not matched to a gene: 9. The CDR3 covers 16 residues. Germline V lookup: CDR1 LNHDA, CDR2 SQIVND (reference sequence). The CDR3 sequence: CASSSFDRGWTDTQYF. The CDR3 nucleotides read TGTGCCAGTAGTTCCTTCGACAGGGGGTGGACAGATACGCAGTATTTT.

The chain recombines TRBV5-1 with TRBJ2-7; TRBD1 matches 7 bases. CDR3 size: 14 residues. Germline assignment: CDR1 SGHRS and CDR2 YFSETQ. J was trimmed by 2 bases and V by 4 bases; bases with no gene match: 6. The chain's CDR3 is CASSEGDSPYEQYF. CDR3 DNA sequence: TGCGCCAGCAGCGAAGGGGACAGCCCCTACGAGCAGTACTTC.

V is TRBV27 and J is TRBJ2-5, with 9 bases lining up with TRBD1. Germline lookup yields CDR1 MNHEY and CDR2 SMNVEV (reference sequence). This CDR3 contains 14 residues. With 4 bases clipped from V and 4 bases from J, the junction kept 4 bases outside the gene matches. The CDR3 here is CASSSGQGRETQYF. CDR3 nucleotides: TGTGCCAGCAGTTCGGGACAGGGACGAGAGACCCAGTACTTC.

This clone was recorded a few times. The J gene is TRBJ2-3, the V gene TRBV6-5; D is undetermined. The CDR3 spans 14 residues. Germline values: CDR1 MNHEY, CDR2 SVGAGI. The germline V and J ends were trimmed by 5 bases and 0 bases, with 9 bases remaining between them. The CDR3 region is CASSPRISTDTQYF. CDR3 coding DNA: TGTGCCAGCAGTCCCCGGATTAGCACAGATACGCAGTATTTT.

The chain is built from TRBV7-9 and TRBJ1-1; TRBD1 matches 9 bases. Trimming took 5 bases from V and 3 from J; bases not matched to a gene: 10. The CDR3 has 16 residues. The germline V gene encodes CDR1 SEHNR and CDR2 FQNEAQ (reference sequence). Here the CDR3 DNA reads TGTGCCAGCAGCAGAAACAGGGGGCAATACTACACTGAAGCTTTCTTT. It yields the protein CASSRNRGQYYTEAFF.

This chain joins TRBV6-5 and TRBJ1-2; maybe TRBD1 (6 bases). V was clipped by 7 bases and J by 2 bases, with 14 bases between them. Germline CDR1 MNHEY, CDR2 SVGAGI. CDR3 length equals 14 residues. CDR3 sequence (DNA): TGTGCCAGCAAGAAACAGGGACAAAACTATGGCTACACCTTC. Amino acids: CASKKQGQNYGYTF.

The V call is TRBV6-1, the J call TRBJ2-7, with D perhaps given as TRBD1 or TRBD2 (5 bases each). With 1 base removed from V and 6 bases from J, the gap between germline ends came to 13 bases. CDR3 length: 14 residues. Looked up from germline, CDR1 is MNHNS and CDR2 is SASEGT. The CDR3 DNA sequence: TGTGCCAGCAGTGAAGACGTGGCAGGGACCGAGCAGTACTTC. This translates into CASSEDVAGTEQYF.

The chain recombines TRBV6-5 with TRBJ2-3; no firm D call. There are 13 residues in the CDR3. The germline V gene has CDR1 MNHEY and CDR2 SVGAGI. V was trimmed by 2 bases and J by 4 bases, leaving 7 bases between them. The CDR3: CASSYNAADTQYF. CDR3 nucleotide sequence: TGTGCCAGCAGTTACAACGCCGCAGATACGCAGTATTTT.

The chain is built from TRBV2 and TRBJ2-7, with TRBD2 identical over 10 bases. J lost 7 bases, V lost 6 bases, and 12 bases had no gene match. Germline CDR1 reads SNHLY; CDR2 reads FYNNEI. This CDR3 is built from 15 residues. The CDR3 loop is CASRVLAGAFGEQYF. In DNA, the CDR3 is TGTGCCAGCAGAGTGCTAGCGGGAGCTTTTGGGGAGCAGTACTTC.

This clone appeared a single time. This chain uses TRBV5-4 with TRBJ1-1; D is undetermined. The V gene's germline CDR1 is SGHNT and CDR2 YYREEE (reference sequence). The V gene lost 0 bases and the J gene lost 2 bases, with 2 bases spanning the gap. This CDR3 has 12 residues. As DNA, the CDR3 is TGTGCCAGCAGCTTGGATAACACTGAAGCTTTCTTT. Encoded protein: CASSLDNTEAFF.

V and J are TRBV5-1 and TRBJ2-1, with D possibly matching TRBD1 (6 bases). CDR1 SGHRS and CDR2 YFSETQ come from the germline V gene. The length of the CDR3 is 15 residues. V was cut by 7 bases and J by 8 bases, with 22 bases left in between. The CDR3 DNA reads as TGCGCCAGCTGCGCCAGGGGAGAGGCCTTCGATGAGCAGTTCTTC. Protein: CASCARGEAFDEQFF.

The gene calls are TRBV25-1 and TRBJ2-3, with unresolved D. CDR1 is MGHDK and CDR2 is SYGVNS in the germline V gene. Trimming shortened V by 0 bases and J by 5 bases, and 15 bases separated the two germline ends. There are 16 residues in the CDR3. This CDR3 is CASSEYLAVSIDTQYF. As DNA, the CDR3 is TGTGCCAGCAGTGAATATTTGGCAGTTTCCATAGATACGCAGTATTTT. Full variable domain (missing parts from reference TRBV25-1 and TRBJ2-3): EADIYQTPRYLVIGTGKKITLECSQTMGHDKMYWYQQDPGMELHLIHYSYGVNSTEKGDLSSESTVSRIRTEHFPLTLESARPSHTSQYLCASSEYLAVSIDTQYFGPGTRLTVL.